The clone carrying this TCR beta chain was detected many times. Antigen: not known. With 500 ng total RNA as template and a constant-region primer, TCR beta cDNA was made. Investigators got TCR beta libraries out of three nested multiplex PCR rounds, done with slightly modified ARM-PCR. The study ran its first two PCR rounds for roughly 9 cycles each, using TRBV1-TRBV30 forward primers and a C-beta reverse primer. TCRdb ran MiXCR on the multiplex PCR reads and lists one entry per CDR3 protein. In the table there are approximately 100,000 distinct CDR3 sequences, about 62% of which are singletons. These data are taken from a study of tumor-infiltrating lymphocytes in primary liver carcinoma. Background on the study: Patients were men and women aged 30 to 69 years. The tumors, T1-T3 N0M0 lesions, were roughly 4 to 10 cm across.

Overall study findings and caveats: Overlap in tumor-adjacent and tumor-blood pairs fell below that of tumor region pairs.

It was from approximately 22-30 mg of unsorted bulk tissue that RNA and DNA were co-extracted. Collection of samples drew on five separate regions of each tumor. CDR1 is SGHDN and CDR2 is FVKESK in the germline V gene. The J segment lost 8 bases and the V segment lost 5 bases, leaving 7 bases of the junction unmatched. The CDR3 consists of 14 residues. V usage is TRBV14 and J usage is TRBJ2-4; TRBD2 matches 9 bases. This TCR was recovered from a woman in her fifties or sixties with primary liver carcinoma and hepatitis B virus infection. Sequenced: liver tumor tissue from sampling region 2. The sample's subset: tumor region T2, inferior pole. This CDR3 reads CASSASGTSHIQYF. The DNA for the CDR3 is TGTGCCAGCAGCGCTAGCGGGACGTCACACATTCAGTACTTC.